The 2 T cell receptor beta chains reported below all come from one sample, sequenced in a study of PD-L1 blockade in urothelial cancer. Noted time point: pretreatment peripheral blood. Sequenced by immunoSEQ multiplex PCR; TCRdb stores in-frame clones only, minus some. The data show over 65,000 clones, roughly nine tenths seen once. The sequencing used PBMCs, collected around atezolizumab (anti-PD-L1) treatment. Receptors originate from a man in his 70s with urothelial cancer.

The chain carries TRBV11-2 and TRBJ1-1; TRBD1 aligns across 8 bases. V lost 1 base and J lost 0; bases outside the gene matches: 7. The CDR3 extends over 17 amino acids. Germline V CDR1 and CDR2: SGHAT, FQNNGV. The CDR3 DNA reads as TGTGCCAGCAGCTTAGGACAGGGGACTTGGATGAACACTGAAGCTTTCTTT. Residues: CASSLGQGTWMNTEAFF. The full variable domain, its missing parts supplied by reference TRBV11-2 and TRBJ1-1, is EAGVAQSPRYKIIEKRQSVAFWCNPISGHATLYWYQQILGQGPKLLIQFQNNGVVDDSQLPKDRFSAERLKGVDSTLKIQPAKLEDSAVYLCASSLGQGTWMNTEAFFGQGTRLTVV.

The gene calls are TRBV25-1 and TRBJ2-3; 7 bases fit TRBD1. V gave up 4 bases and J gave up 3 bases; unmatched junction bases: 10. The germline V gene has CDR1 MGHDK and CDR2 SYGVNS. The CDR3 spans 16 residues. Written as DNA, the CDR3 is TGTGCCAGCAGTGCCTTTGGACAGGAGATAACAGATACGCAGTATTTT. It is translated as CASSAFGQEITDTQYF. Full variable domain (outside the CDR3, taken from reference TRBV25-1 and TRBJ2-3): EADIYQTPRYLVIGTGKKITLECSQTMGHDKMYWYQQDPGMELHLIHYSYGVNSTEKGDLSSESTVSRIRTEHFPLTLESARPSHTSQYLCASSAFGQEITDTQYFGPGTRLTVL.